The next 19 T cell receptor beta chains were all read from a single sample in a study of blood T cell repertoires in COVID-19. Measured with immunoSEQ multiplex PCR; TCRdb has only the in-frame clones, and not every one. The sample comprises a few hundred thousand clones, roughly 89% of which are singletons, and around 4.6% rests with the top ten. The sample comprised peripheral blood. These receptors all stem from a middle-aged woman who had recovered from COVID-19.

The chain carries TRBV3-1 (or the pseudogene TRBV3-2) and TRBJ1-2, with TRBD1 matching over 9 bases. The CDR3 spans 12 residues. V gave up 4 bases and J gave up 9 bases; unmatched junction bases: 3. The V gene's germline CDR1 is LGHDT and CDR2 YNNKEL (reference sequence). CDR3 protein: CASSRGQGSYTF. CDR3 coding DNA: TGTGCCAGCAGCCGAGGACAGGGGAGCTACACCTTC.

The chain combines TRBV7-2 with TRBJ1-3; 8 nucleotides agree with TRBD1. Losses at the gene ends were 4 bases for V and 4 bases for J; bases not matched to a gene: 6. There are 15 residues in the CDR3. Germline CDR1 and CDR2: SGHTA and FQGNSA. The CDR3 sequence: CASSYRTGRGNTIYF. The DNA for the CDR3 is TGTGCCAGCAGCTATAGGACAGGGCGAGGAAACACCATATATTTT. The whole variable domain, filled in from reference TRBV7-2 and TRBJ1-3, reads GAGVSQSPSNKVTEKGKDVELRCDPISGHTALYWYRQSLGQGLEFLIYFQGNSAPDKSGLPSDRFSAERTGGSVSTLTIQRTQQEDSAVYLCASSYRTGRGNTIYFGEGSWLTVV.

This chain uses TRBV7-2 with TRBJ2-2, with D perhaps matching TRBD2 (6 bases). V shed 2 bases and J shed 0 bases, with 10 bases lying between them. Germline-derived CDR1 and CDR2 are SGHTA and FQGNSA. This CDR3 has 16 residues. The CDR3 DNA sequence: TGTGCCAGCAGCTTAATGGGACTGGCGAACACCGGGGAGCTGTTTTTT. It translates to CASSLMGLANTGELFF.

J is TRBJ2-7 and V is TRBV5-4; perhaps TRBD2 as D (5 bases). Trimming pared 3 bases from V and 3 bases from J, leaving 10 bases between. Germline CDR1 is SGHNT and CDR2 is YYREEE (reference sequence). The CDR3 is 13 amino acids. The CDR3 DNA follows: TGTGCCAGCAGCTCAGCTAGCAGCTACGAGCAGTACTTC. It is translated as CASSSASSYEQYF.

The chain uses TRBV6-6 and TRBJ1-5, with 9 bases fitting TRBD1. The germline CDR1 and CDR2 sequences are MNHNY and SVGAGI (reference sequence). The V gene end was trimmed by 4 bases and the J gene end by 7 bases; junction bases not matched to a gene: 8. CDR3 length equals 15 residues. The chain's CDR3 is CASSSEDRGGQPQHF. The CDR3 DNA reads TGTGCCAGCAGTTCAGAAGACAGGGGGGGGCAGCCCCAGCATTTT.

The V and J genes are TRBV24-1 and TRBJ2-2; TRBD2 aligns across 14 bases. Germline CDR1 is KGHDR and CDR2 is SFDVKD. Trimming took 4 bases from V and 6 from J; bases not matched to a gene: 6. The CDR3 has 17 residues. CDR3: CATSDVATSGGAGELFF. The CDR3 bases are TGTGCCACCAGTGACGTTGCGACTAGCGGGGGGGCCGGGGAGCTGTTTTTT.

This chain uses TRBV7-9 with TRBJ1-2; TRBD1 is a possible D gene (5 bases). CDR1 SEHNR and CDR2 FQNEAQ come from the germline V gene (reference sequence). The V and J ends lost 5 bases and 8 bases respectively, with 15 bases between them. The CDR3 length is 13 residues. This chain's CDR3 is CASSRGGFGGYTF. As DNA, the CDR3 is TGTGCCAGCAGCCGGGGGGGATTCGGAGGCTACACCTTC.

There are a few counts of this clone. V and J are TRBV20-1 and TRBJ1-2; 7 positions agree with TRBD1. V lost 3 bases, J lost 6 bases, and 13 bases stayed unmatched. From germline, CDR1 is DFQATT and CDR2 SNEGSKA (reference sequence). This CDR3 spans 15 amino acids. The CDR3 loop reads CSASRTGATPHGYTF. CDR3 nucleotides: TGCAGTGCTAGTAGAACAGGGGCTACACCTCATGGCTACACCTTC.

The V call is TRBV14, the J call TRBJ1-2, with 10 bases that match TRBD1. The germline CDR1 and CDR2 sequences are SGHDN and FVKESK. The CDR3 sequence is 15 residues long. V dropped 1 base and J dropped 6; count of bases not matched to a gene: 5. For the CDR3, the DNA is TGTGCCAGCAGCCAAGCCGGGACAGGGGTCAATGGCTACACCTTC. This sequence encodes CASSQAGTGVNGYTF. Full variable domain (remainder filled in from reference TRBV14 and TRBJ1-2): EAGVTQFPSHSVIEKGQTVTLRCDPISGHDNLYWYRRVMGKEIKFLLHFVKESKQDESGMPNNRFLAERTGGTYSTLKVQPAELEDSGVYFCASSQAGTGVNGYTFGSGTRLTVV.

This chain links TRBV6-5 with TRBJ2-7, with 12 bases matching TRBD1. The V gene's germline CDR1 is MNHEY and CDR2 SVGAGI. V lost 3 bases and J lost 6; bases outside the gene matches: 9. CDR3 length: 16 amino acids. DNA for the CDR3: TGTGCCAGCAGTTATTGGGACAGGGGGCATTCGGGCGAGCAGTACTTC. This translates into CASSYWDRGHSGEQYF.

This chain connects TRBV2 to TRBJ2-5; 8 nucleotides align to TRBD1. The junction had 8 bases not matched to a gene; V was cut back by 7 bases and J by 4 bases. The CDR3 runs to 14 residues. In germline, CDR1 is SNHLY, CDR2 FYNNEI. In nucleotides, the CDR3 is TGTGCCAGCACATGGCAGGGGGCTCTAGAGACCCAGTACTTC. It codes for CASTWQGALETQYF.

The gene calls are TRBV6-4 and TRBJ1-2; 7 bases are a match to TRBD1. The CDR3 is 14 amino acids. V shed 2 bases, J shed 3 bases, and the junction held 3 bases outside the gene matches. Germline CDR1 MRHNA, CDR2 SNTAGT. The CDR3 sequence is CASSDPRGDYGYTF. DNA for the CDR3: TGTGCCAGCAGTGACCCCAGGGGGGACTATGGCTACACCTTC.

The chain is built from TRBV18 and TRBJ2-7; D may be TRBD2 (5 bases). Germline CDR1 is KGHSH and CDR2 is LQKENI. V shed 1 base and J shed 7 bases, with 11 bases lying between them. There are 13 residues in the CDR3. This chain's CDR3 is CASSPQVREEQYV. CDR3 coding DNA: TGTGCCAGCTCACCACAAGTCCGGGAAGAGCAGTACGTC.

The chain employs TRBV4-1 and TRBJ1-4, with unresolved D. The CDR3 spans 16 residues. Trimming cost V 1 base and J 5 bases, with 14 bases left between them. Germline V CDR1 and CDR2: MGHRA, YSYEKL. The CDR3 nucleotides read TGCGCCAGCAGCCAAGTAAAACTTCGGTTAAATGAAAAACTGTTTTTT. Its protein is CASSQVKLRLNEKLFF.

The chain is built from TRBV9 and TRBJ2-1; possible D gene TRBD2, 6 bases. V lost 0 bases and J 6 bases, leaving 10 bases between the germline ends. This CDR3 is 14 amino acids long. Germline V gives CDR1 SGDLS, CDR2 YYNGEE. Here the CDR3 DNA reads TGTGCCAGCAGCGTAGATGGGGGGTCCAATGAGCAGTTCTTC. Its translation: CASSVDGGSNEQFF.

The chain couples TRBV2 to TRBJ1-5; the D gene is possibly TRBD1 (6 bases). The germline CDR1 and CDR2 sequences are SNHLY and FYNNEI. CDR3 size: 15 residues. Trimming left V 3 bases short and J 2 bases short, with 11 bases between. This CDR3 is CASSDQGIGNQPQHF. DNA for the CDR3: TGTGCCAGCAGTGATCAGGGGATCGGCAATCAGCCCCAGCATTTT.

The rearrangement links TRBV4-1 to TRBJ2-7, with D uncertain. The CDR3 is made up of 13 amino acids. V lost 2 bases and J 5 bases, leaving 10 bases between the germline ends. Germline loops: CDR1 MGHRA, CDR2 YSYEKL. The CDR3 here is CASSQPLGHEQYF. CDR3 in DNA: TGCGCCAGCAGCCAACCCCTAGGCCACGAGCAGTACTTC.

This clone was seen once. The rearrangement uses TRBV7-2 and TRBJ1-3; possibly TRBD1 for D (6 bases). Trimming removed 0 bases from V and 2 bases from J, with 11 bases in between. Germline CDR1 reads SGHTA; CDR2 reads FQGNSA. The CDR3 runs to 16 residues. The CDR3 is CASSLAGTGTGNTIYF. Here the CDR3 DNA reads TGTGCCAGCAGCTTAGCGGGCACAGGGACTGGAAACACCATATATTTT.

V gene TRBV9 combines with J gene TRBJ2-5; maybe TRBD2 (6 bases). V was shortened by 4 bases and J by 1 base, with 14 bases between the two germline ends. Germline CDR1 SGDLS, CDR2 YYNGEE. This CDR3 spans 15 amino acids. The CDR3 coding sequence is TGTGCCAGCAGCACCTTAGGAGGGCGCCAAGAGACCCAGTACTTC. This gives the protein CASSTLGGRQETQYF.